These T cell receptor beta chains were read from a single sample in a study of regulatory T cells in long-lasting Graves disease. In TCRdb, the multiplex PCR reads were re-called with MiXCR into one record per CDR3 protein. The sample shows fewer than 450,000 distinct CDR3 sequences, approximately 15% of them seen only once. In addition, the sample was reused for a study of T cells in Graves' hyperthyroidism and ophthalmopathy.

This specimen consisted of peripheral blood mononuclear cells (PBMCs), obtained at new diagnosis, from a patient treated with antithyroid drugs. The receptors here all came from a middle-aged woman with Graves disease. Both conserved end residues are part of each CDR3. The D gene is left open where the match is weak. Clone size is shown for a subset of rows, as once, few, many or a class of expanded clone.

V	J	D	size	DNA	CDR3
TRBV12-5	TRBJ1-1	.	many	TGTGCTAGTGGTTTGGTGACACCTGAAGCTTTCTTT	CASGLVTPEAFF
TRBV30	TRBJ2-1	.	many	TGTGCCTGGAGCGGGAGTCGGGGCAATGAGCAGTTCTTC	CAWSGSRGNEQFF
TRBV7-2	TRBJ2-1	TRBD2	.	TGTGCCAGCAGCTCAGGGGCTAGCGGGAGGGCCGTTGAGCAGTTCTTC	CASSSGASGRAVEQFF
TRBV6-2/TRBV6-3	TRBJ2-4	.	many	TGTGCCAGCAGTTTAGCCAAAAACATTCAGTACTTC	CASSLAKNIQYF
TRBV19	TRBJ2-4	.	.	TGTGCCAGCCGTTCGGTGGATGGACTAGCCAAAAACATTCAGTACTTC	CASRSVDGLAKNIQYF
TRBV14	TRBJ2-3	.	many	TGTGCCAGCAGCCGCTGGGACGGCACAGATACGCAGTATTTT	CASSRWDGTDTQYF
TRBV2	TRBJ2-7	.	many	TGTGCCAGCAGTGAAGAGTTTAGCAATGAGCAGTACTTC	CASSEEFSNEQYF
TRBV7-2	TRBJ1-1	.	few	TGTGCCAGCAGCCCCACAAACACTGAAGCTTTCTTT	CASSPTNTEAFF
TRBV12-3/TRBV12-4	TRBJ2-3	.	many	TGTGCCAGCAGTTTTGAGGCGGGAATTCCCACAGATACGCAGTATTTT	CASSFEAGIPTDTQYF
TRBV9	TRBJ2-2	.	few	TGTGCCAGCAGCGTAAGGAGGGACACCGGGGAGCTGTTTTTT	CASSVRRDTGELFF
TRBV9	TRBJ2-7	.	few	TGTGCCAGCAGCGAACCGGCGGGCGAGCAGTACTTC	CASSEPAGEQYF
TRBV24-1	TRBJ2-1	.	.	TGTGCCACCAGTGACCCACAGGGCGAGTTCTTC	CATSDPQGEFF
TRBV6-5	TRBJ1-6	.	many	TGTGCCAGCAGTTACTCCGCGGGGTCATATAATTCACCCCTCCACTTT	CASSYSAGSYNSPLHF
TRBV19	TRBJ2-1	TRBD2	few	TGTGCCAGTGTCTCGGGACTAGCGGGCAATGAGCAGTTCTTC	CASVSGLAGNEQFF
TRBV12-3/TRBV12-4	TRBJ1-5	TRBD1	few	TGTGCCAGCAGCCTAGGACAGGTCCATAGCAATCAGCCCCAGCATTTT	CASSLGQVHSNQPQHF
TRBV6-5	TRBJ1-1	.	many	TGTGCCAGCAGTTACTGGGGGGGCCAAGCTTTCTTT	CASSYWGGQAFF
TRBV29-1	TRBJ2-7	TRBD1	.	TGCAGCGTTGAAGGGCACAGGGGGCGTGAGTACGAGCAGTACTTC	CSVEGHRGREYEQYF
TRBV18	TRBJ2-5	.	many	TGTGCCAGCTCAGGAAGAAAAGAGACCCAGTACTTC	CASSGRKETQYF
TRBV6-5	TRBJ2-2	TRBD1	.	TGTGCCAGCAGTTTCCAGGGGGAGATGGGTACCGGGGAGCTGTTTTTT	CASSFQGEMGTGELFF
TRBV12-5	TRBJ2-2	.	.	TGTGCTAGCGGGACATCATCGAACACCGGGGAGCTGTTTTTT	CASGTSSNTGELFF
TRBV5-1	TRBJ2-1	.	few	TGCGCCAGCAGCCTTGACGGGGCGGCCTCCCAGGAGCAGTTCTTC	CASSLDGAASQEQFF
TRBV5-1	TRBJ2-3	TRBD2	.	TGCGCCAGCAGCTTGGCCGGGACTAGCGGGGCAGATACGCAGTATTTT	CASSLAGTSGADTQYF
TRBV25-1	TRBJ2-1	TRBD2	many	TGTGCCAGCAGTGAATATCTAGCGGGGACCTACAATGAGCAGTTCTTC	CASSEYLAGTYNEQFF
TRBV9	TRBJ1-1	.	few	TGTGCCAGCAGCGTAGGAGGAGGCAGGGGGAACACTGAAGCTTTCTTT	CASSVGGGRGNTEAFF
TRBV29-1	TRBJ2-5	TRBD1	few	TGCAGCGTTGCCACAGGGGTCCGGGAGACCCAGTACTTC	CSVATGVRETQYF
TRBV4-1	TRBJ1-1	.	.	TGCGCCAGCAGCCAAGTTTATGACGGAAACACTGAAGCTTTCTTT	CASSQVYDGNTEAFF
TRBV20-1	TRBJ2-3	TRBD1	.	TGCAGTGCTACCGGGACAGGAGTGCCAGATACGCAGTATTTT	CSATGTGVPDTQYF
TRBV28	TRBJ1-2	TRBD1	.	TGTGCCACTAGGGGACAGAACTATGGCTACACCTTC	CATRGQNYGYTF
TRBV29-1	TRBJ1-1	.	.	TGCAGCGTGAGGACAGACATGAACACTGAAGCTTTCTTT	CSVRTDMNTEAFF
TRBV5-1	TRBJ2-1	TRBD1	many	TGCGCCAGCAGCTACTCGGGACAGGGCTACAATGAGCAGTTCTTC	CASSYSGQGYNEQFF
TRBV2	TRBJ2-5	.	.	TGTGCCAGCAGTACATTCCGCGGGACACACCAAGAGACCCAGTACTTC	CASSTFRGTHQETQYF
TRBV5-5	TRBJ1-5	.	.	TGTGCCAGCAGCTTAGGCAGCGGACGTCAGCCCCAGCATTTT	CASSLGSGRQPQHF
TRBV28	TRBJ2-7	.	.	TGTGCCAGCAGTTTCGAGAAGCGAAGCCCCACCGGCGCGACTTACGAGCAGTACTTC	CASSFEKRSPTGATYEQYF
TRBV4-3	TRBJ2-2	TRBD2	.	TGCGCCAGCAGCCAAGCTCTGGGACTAGCGGGAGTCGGGACCGGGGAGCTGTTTTTT	CASSQALGLAGVGTGELFF
TRBV15	TRBJ2-5	TRBD2	few	TGTGCCACCAGCCCCCGGACTAGCGGGTTAGAGACCCAGTACTTC	CATSPRTSGLETQYF
TRBV6-1	TRBJ1-5	TRBD1	many	TGTGCCAGCAGGAAGACAGGGGGTTTTCAGCCCCAGCATTTT	CASRKTGGFQPQHF
TRBV10-3	TRBJ2-1	.	few	TGTGCCATCAGTGAGGCGAGCAGGGACAATGAGCAGTTCTTC	CAISEASRDNEQFF
TRBV19	TRBJ1-5	TRBD1	many	TGTGCCAGTAGTTCAGCAGGGGGCGGGTGGAGCAATCAGCCCCAGCATTTT	CASSSAGGGWSNQPQHF
TRBV10-3	TRBJ1-2	.	many	TGTGCCATCAGTGAGGGAAATCAGAACTATGGCTACACCTTC	CAISEGNQNYGYTF
TRBV28	TRBJ2-3	TRBD2	many	TGTGCCAGCAGTTTTCTAGCGGAGACAAGCACAGATACGCAGTATTTT	CASSFLAETSTDTQYF
TRBV7-9	TRBJ2-1	.	.	TGTGCCAGCAGCTCGTGGAAAAATGAGCAGTTCTTC	CASSSWKNEQFF
TRBV20-1	TRBJ2-1	TRBD2	few	TGCCGTGTGGCGGGAGGGCCCGGGGAGCAGTTCTTC	CRVAGGPGEQFF
TRBV20-1	TRBJ1-5	.	many	TGCAGTGCTGGAACAGGGCTTCAGCCCCAGCATTTT	CSAGTGLQPQHF
TRBV28	TRBJ2-7	.	.	TGTGCCAGCGTCCCCCTGCTGCGGGGGCCAACCTACGAGCAGTACTTC	CASVPLLRGPTYEQYF
TRBV5-1	TRBJ1-1	TRBD1	many	TGCGCCAGCAGCATCTCGGGACAGGTGAACACTGAAGCTTTCTTT	CASSISGQVNTEAFF
TRBV5-6	TRBJ2-7	.	few	TGTGCCAGCAGCCCCTCGGGGGCACCTTCCTACGAGCAGTACTTC	CASSPSGAPSYEQYF
TRBV7-2	TRBJ2-2	.	many	TGTGCCAGCAGCTTAGCTACAACGAACACCGGGGAGCTGTTTTTT	CASSLATTNTGELFF
TRBV3-1	TRBJ2-1	TRBD2	.	TGTGCCAGCAGCTCGACTAGCCTCTCGGGGAGGTCCTACAATGAGCAGTTCTTC	CASSSTSLSGRSYNEQFF
TRBV12-3/TRBV12-4	TRBJ2-3	.	many	TGTGCCAGCAGTTATGAGCCCATAGATACGCAGTATTTT	CASSYEPIDTQYF
TRBV19	TRBJ2-7	.	few	TGTGCCAGTAGTAAAAGATCAGGAAGCAAGCAGCGGGTCTTCGAGCAGTACTTC	CASSKRSGSKQRVFEQYF
TRBV2	TRBJ2-5	.	many	TGTGCCAGCAAACTAATTCCAGGAGAGACCCAGTACTTC	CASKLIPGETQYF
TRBV28	TRBJ2-7	TRBD1	many	TGTGCCAGCAGTTTAGCCCTCGGGACAGGGACCCACGAGCAGTACTTC	CASSLALGTGTHEQYF
TRBV13	TRBJ2-5	TRBD1	.	TGTGCCAGCAGCCGGGGGACAGGGGGCGGACAAGAGACCCAGTACTTC	CASSRGTGGGQETQYF
TRBV30	TRBJ2-6	.	few	TGTGCCTGGACTGACTCTGCTGGGGCCAACGTCCTGACTTTC	CAWTDSAGANVLTF
TRBV20-1	TRBJ2-1	TRBD2	few	TGCAGTGCTAGAGAGGGACTAGTCAATGAGCAGTTCTTC	CSAREGLVNEQFF
TRBV27	TRBJ1-2	TRBD1	many	TGTGCCAGCGGCCGTTGGGTCACAGGGGGCGCTTCAGATGGCTACACCTTC	CASGRWVTGGASDGYTF
TRBV6-5	TRBJ2-3	.	.	TGTGCCAGCAGTTACTCGTCCGAGCCTACCACAGATACGCAGTATTTT	CASSYSSEPTTDTQYF